Below, one T cell receptor (beta chain) is given with its context. Its recognized antigen is unknown. No per-base quality is available; no much larger clone lies one base away. This sample is part of a study of shared clonotypes between healthy human individuals (dated by TCRdb to 2020 to 2021). For context, the study as a whole: The cohort comprised a couple of women and a few men aged 18 to 49 years. Different laboratories and diverse techniques were used to prepare libraries and sequence TCR repertoires, to increase sequencing depth and limit assay-specific biases. Between about 0.9 and 9 billion PBMCs per donor were obtained by leukapheresis. For each donor, CD4 naive and CD4 memory were each run on three plates, CD8 naive on two plates, and CD8 memory on one plate. To estimate repertoire size and how much clonotype sharing occurs between individuals, the study deeply sequenced the blood TCR repertoires of five healthy adults. The investigation overall reported the following: Naive subsets generally had larger estimated clonotype richness than memory subsets. When a few donors were compared, the shared fraction of clonotypes was 5% to 6.5% for naive CD4, over 3% for naive CD8, 2% to 2.5% for memory CD4, and 0.3% to 0.5% for memory CD8. Higher generation probabilities were observed for clonotypes shared by all four sorted-subset donors than for non-shared clonotypes. The genetic and exposure-history diversity represented was limited by the small number of donors. Only blood was sampled, and tissue TCR repertoires likely differ from those in blood. Pairwise subsampling indicated that sequencing depth was expected to affect the degree of clonotype sharing among donors. Rarefaction of sorted-subset datasets indicated incomplete sequencing despite the large sequencing depth.

Using the deep immunoSEQ assay, multiplex PCR amplified TCR CDR3 regions from genomic DNA. Genomic DNA extracted from each cell subset was distributed evenly over all wells of several immunoSEQ 96-well plates, and each plate served as one replicate. Each replicate PCR for sorted subsets received approximately 220 ng genomic DNA, equal to roughly 30,000 T cell genomes. The purified libraries were quantified using a Qubit 3.0 fluorometer, sized with a Bioanalyzer 2100, and then quantified again using the KAPA Library Quantification kit. Every immunoSEQ 96-well plate was sequenced on a dedicated single-read 150-cycle Illumina NextSeq 550 flow cell. The published analysis was carried out like this. Because the immunoSEQ output held only junctional sequences and lacked quality scores, the filtering could not match the filtering applied to full-length reads. Sequences were annotated with PyIR, a Python wrapper for IgBLAST v1.9, and V/J genes and CDR3 were assigned using IMGT germline references. Reads were removed for weak V/J assignments (E-value above 1e-6), missing CDR3, stop codons, out-of-frame junctions, or ambiguous translated residues. V3J clonotypes were defined by identical inferred V gene, J gene, and CDR3 amino acid sequence. Percentage overlap between repertoires was calculated by dividing the number of shared unique clonotypes by the size of the smaller repertoire. Repertoire richness was assessed with RTK rarefaction, the Chao1 estimator, and Recon v2.1 estimates of unobserved clonotypes. OLGA was used to compute generation probabilities for all TCRbeta clonotypes that the gDNA method yielded from a handful of donors. Sourced from immuneACCESS, this table was stored by TCRdb with only in-frame sequences that have V and J called. A share of the clones is absent; for the studies checked, an unresolved V gene accounts for under half, and the remainder has no known explanation. The V and J calls and clone size come from that table; D and trimming were worked out from the DNA. Within this sample are approximately 1.5 million clones, with 95% to 99% of them counted one time only. Less than 0.55% of the sample rests with the top ten.

The donors were healthy, HIV-negative adults who had no recently reported acute infections or vaccinations. All donors were Caucasian adults living in Nashville, Tennessee, USA. Magnetic negative selection was used to enrich CD4+ T cells, after which naive cells were positively selected on CD45RA and the negative fraction became the memory subset. Blood was collected by leukapheresis, and PBMCs were isolated by Ficoll-Histopaque density gradient centrifugation and then cryopreserved in liquid nitrogen vapor phase. Analytical flow cytometry was used to check the purity and quantity of each magnetically sorted T cell population. Each sorted fraction had its genomic DNA isolated and then quantified by UV absorbance on a Nanodrop 2000c. Trimming removed 1 base from V and 3 bases from J, leaving 10 bases between the germline ends. The CDR3 runs 15 residues from the cysteine to the phenylalanine. Just CDR3 DNA is preserved here, 45 bases in frame from base 1. CDR1 and CDR2 were assigned from the germline V gene as SGHTA and FQGNSA.

The chain uses TRBV7-2 and TRBJ2-1, with the D gene call left open. The sample was naive CD4+ T cells sorted from blood. This specimen's cell subset or site label, per the study, means: CD45RA+ positively selected. The sequence was obtained from a man aged 25-40 years in good health. The DNA sequence follows: TGTGCCAGCAGCTTAGGGTACGCCAGCTACAATGAGCAGTTCTTC. Its protein product is CASSLGYASYNEQFF.